This T cell receptor (beta chain) was sequenced during a study of human T cells and chemical hapten exposure. Across the whole study: Per-sample TCR yield variation was attributed mainly to small pooled library volume differences.

The CDR3 covers 12 residues. With 2 bases removed from V and 5 bases from J, the gap between germline ends came to 6 bases. Germline values: CDR1 LNHDA, CDR2 SQIVND (reference sequence). Comments on this clonotype: Its matching antigen is unknown.

Time point here: pre-sensitization, week 0. Treatment described: therapeutic diphenylcyclopropenone sensitization with weekly scalp DPC. Whole blood, unfractionated, served as the material for total RNA extraction. The library put unique molecular identifiers onto individual cDNA molecules. MiXCR was run by TCRdb on the RACE reads, yielding one entry per CDR3 protein. The profile shows tens of thousands of distinct CDR3 sequences, about 9.3% of them singletons. Study observations and caveats: Expanded TCRs produced significantly more large CDR3 similarity clusters than controls did. Each of the donors had alopecia, so their immune responses may not resemble those of healthy people.

The chain employs TRBV19 and TRBJ1-2; D call uncertain. This material consisted of whole blood, taken in connection with sensitization to the hapten diphenylcyclopropenone (DPC). The clonotype comes from a man aged 45-65 years with alopecia areata. Some clones in this sample may be carry-over from other donors' samples. The CDR3 nucleotides are TGTGCCAGTAGTATAAGAGGGTATGGCTACACCTTC. Translating it yields CASSIRGYGYTF.